Shown below are 9 T cell receptor beta chains from a single sample sequenced in a study of TIL therapy for anti-PD-1-resistant metastatic lung cancer (dated by TCRdb to the early 2020s). Using bias-controlled multiplex PCR with the immunoSEQ v3 hsTCRB kit, the TCR beta CDR3 regions were amplified from genomic DNA. As stored in TCRdb, this immuneACCESS dataset retains in-frame rearrangements with V and J assigned. A fraction of the clones does not appear; measured against another copy, unresolved V genes explain less than half of the discrepancy, and the remainder lacks a known reason. This sample has approximately 6,600 clones in its table, and roughly 64% of those were observed once. Approximately 17% of the sample is taken by the ten largest. The time point label for this specimen denotes: pre-treatment sample, taken before nivolumab and TIL therapy. Excised metastases, mostly pleural nodules or supraclavicular lymph nodes, were used as baseline tumor samples and were taken from the same resection from which TIL were grown.

The starting material was tumor tissue, obtained at baseline. The receptors come from a person aged 25 to 79 with non-small cell lung cancer.

This sequence joins TRBV12-3 or TRBV12-4 and TRBJ1-2; D possibly corresponds to TRBD1 (6 bases). This CDR3 region has 13 residues. Between the trimmed V and J ends, which lost 8 bases and 4 bases, there was a span of 14 bases. CDR3 amino acids: CASSGGLLYGYTF. CDR3 coding DNA: TGTGCCAGCTCGGGGGGGCTCCTCTATGGCTACACCTTC.

The gene calls are TRBV7-9 and TRBJ1-2, with 7 bases aligning to TRBD1. CDR3 length: 13 residues. After removal of 1 base from V and 13 bases from J, the junction contained 9 bases not matched to a gene. Germline V gives CDR1 SEHNR, CDR2 FQNEAQ (reference sequence). This chain's CDR3 is CASSLEGQAAVTF. The CDR3 DNA sequence: TGTGCCAGCAGCTTAGAAGGACAGGCCGCCGTCACCTTC.

This rearrangement joins TRBV7-2 to TRBJ2-1; D might be TRBD2 (6 bases). This CDR3 contains 15 residues. Germline loops: CDR1 SGHTA, CDR2 FQGNSA. The V end lost 2 bases, the J end lost 6 bases, and 14 bases lay between the germline ends. The CDR3 sequence is CASSLRLLGGNEQFF. CDR3 DNA sequence: TGTGCCAGCAGCTTACGCTTACTCGGGGGCAATGAGCAGTTCTTC.

The V gene is TRBV27, the J gene TRBJ2-3; D unclear. With 4 bases removed from V and 1 base from J, the gap between germline ends came to 12 bases. Germline CDR1 and CDR2: MNHEY and SMNVEV (reference sequence). CDR3 length: 15 residues. The CDR3 region is CASSSTHQRTDTQYF. In nucleotides, the CDR3 is TGTGCCAGCAGTTCTACCCACCAACGCACAGATACGCAGTATTTT.

The CDR3 protein is CASSYGQRVNYGYTF. The CDR3 region has the DNA TGTGCCAGCAGTTACGGACAGAGAGTCAACTATGGCTACACCTTC. This sequence joins TRBV6-5 and TRBJ1-2; a possible D gene is TRBD1 (6 bases). CDR3 size: 15 residues. V shed 2 bases and J shed 2 bases, with 12 bases lying between them. The germline gives CDR1 MNHEY, CDR2 SVGAGI.

This sequence joins TRBV5-6 and TRBJ2-1, with a tentative D call TRBD1 (7 bases). The CDR3 loop spans 16 amino acids. Per the germline V gene, CDR1 is SGHDT and CDR2 is YYEEEE. V dropped 4 bases and J dropped 0 bases, with 14 bases sitting between them. CDR3 sequence reads: CASSGGTEASYNEQFF. The DNA for the CDR3 is TGTGCCAGCAGCGGGGGGACAGAGGCCTCCTACAATGAGCAGTTCTTC.

By sample fraction, this clone is large. The chain joins TRBV2 to TRBJ1-1; no clear D. The CDR3 is 11 amino acids. V was clipped by 6 bases and J by 2 bases, with 4 bases between them. Germline V gene data show CDR1 as SNHLY and CDR2 as FYNNEI. The CDR3 spells CASRFNTEAFF. As DNA, the CDR3 is TGTGCCAGCAGGTTTAACACTGAAGCTTTCTTT.

This chain joins TRBV6-4 and TRBJ1-1; D is unclear. The ends were cut back, 6 bases at V and 2 bases at J, with 16 bases in the middle. Germline values: CDR1 MRHNA, CDR2 SNTAGT. This CDR3 is built from 15 residues. The CDR3 sequence is CASRQQPRLNTEAFF. The CDR3 coding sequence is TGTGCCAGCAGGCAACAGCCGCGTCTCAACACTGAAGCTTTCTTT.

The gene calls are TRBV6-5 and TRBJ2-1, with D tentatively TRBD2 (6 bases). This CDR3 contains 15 residues. Trimming took 6 bases from V and 2 from J, leaving 14 bases between them. Germline V gene data show CDR1 as MNHEY and CDR2 as SVGAGI. The CDR3 is CASRSERAPYNEQFF. Written as DNA, the CDR3 is TGTGCCAGCAGATCCGAGCGGGCCCCCTACAATGAGCAGTTCTTC.